These 26 T cell receptor beta chains share one sample of origin, sequenced in a study of cytomegalovirus exposure and HLA in healthy donors. It was with 60 Vbeta and 13 Jbeta primers that the PCR ran. Sequencing used immunoSEQ multiplex PCR; TCRdb keeps in-frame clones, though not all of them. Of 180,000 or so clones in the sample, approximately 80% were seen once. Sample: PBMCs. The receptors here all came from a girl under 18 in good health and CMV-seropositive.

The gene calls are TRBV7-9 and TRBJ2-3; 11 nucleotides agree with TRBD2. This CDR3 is 18 amino acids long. Germline V gene sequence: CDR1 SEHNR, CDR2 FQNEAQ (reference sequence). Trimming removed 3 bases from V and 4 bases from J; junction bases left unmatched: 12. The CDR3 DNA sequence: TGTGCCAGCAGCTTGGTATTAGCGGGAGGGCCGGGTTCAGATACGCAGTATTTT. It is translated as CASSLVLAGGPGSDTQYF.

The V gene is TRBV28, the J gene TRBJ2-1; a weak D match, TRBD2 (5 bases). This CDR3 comprises 16 residues. Germline V lookup: CDR1 MDHEN, CDR2 SYDVKM. V was trimmed by 6 bases and J by 1 base, leaving 16 bases between them. The CDR3 DNA is TGTGCCAGCAGCCCCGAAAACGGGAAATCCTACAATGAGCAGTTCTTC. Protein sequence: CASSPENGKSYNEQFF.

This clone was recorded once. The chain couples TRBV4-1 to TRBJ2-5, with 9 positions matching TRBD1. CDR1 is MGHRA and CDR2 is YSYEKL in the germline V gene. The CDR3 is made up of 16 amino acids. V lost 4 bases to trimming and J lost 4 bases; unmatched junction nucleotides: 10. CDR3: CASSLILGQGPETQYF. CDR3 DNA: TGCGCCAGCAGCCTCATTTTGGGACAGGGACCAGAGACCCAGTACTTC.

V usage is TRBV27 and J usage is TRBJ1-2, with TRBD1 as a possible D gene (5 bases). The length of the CDR3 is 14 residues. V was cut by 6 bases and J by 3 bases, with 14 bases left in between. CDR1 MNHEY and CDR2 SMNVEV come from the germline V gene (reference sequence). CDR3 region: CASSSGGPDYGYTF. DNA of the CDR3: TGTGCCAGCAGCTCGGGGGGTCCGGACTATGGCTACACCTTC.

The V gene is TRBV10-3, the J gene TRBJ2-5; 9 bases align to TRBD2. The CDR3 runs to 16 residues. Losses at the gene ends were 3 bases for V and 9 bases for J; bases not matched to a gene: 14. Germline lookup yields CDR1 ENHRY and CDR2 SYGVKD. The CDR3 DNA is TGTGCCATCAGTGAATCGTCTAGCGGGGCGACTCTGCCCCAGTACTTC. Its protein is CAISESSSGATLPQYF.

This chain connects TRBV27 to TRBJ2-7, with D perhaps matching TRBD2 (6 bases). This CDR3 is built from 14 residues. The V and J ends lost 8 bases and 0 bases respectively, with 14 bases between them. CDR1 MNHEY and CDR2 SMNVEV come from the germline V gene (reference sequence). CDR3 coding DNA: TGTGCCAGCGGCCGGCGGGGCTACTCCTACGAGCAGTACTTC. It specifies CASGRRGYSYEQYF.

In this sample, this clone turned up a few times. This chain joins TRBV4-2 and TRBJ2-6; 9 bases are a match to TRBD1. Per the germline V gene, CDR1 is LGHNA and CDR2 is YNFKEQ. V lost 0 bases and J lost 0; bases outside the gene matches: 9. This CDR3 is 20 amino acids long. The CDR3 coding sequence is TGTGCCAGCAGCCAAGAACGCGGACAGGGGACCCCCTCTGGGGCCAACGTCCTGACTTTC. This sequence encodes CASSQERGQGTPSGANVLTF.

The chain uses TRBV19 and TRBJ2-7; D possibly corresponds to TRBD2 (6 bases). CDR1 is LNHDA, CDR2 SQIVND, per germline (reference sequence). The CDR3 totals 15 residues. The V and J ends lost 0 bases and 3 bases respectively, with 12 bases between them. The CDR3 reads CASSIEPGASYEQYF. The CDR3 DNA reads as TGTGCCAGTAGTATAGAGCCGGGAGCCAGCTACGAGCAGTACTTC.

The V gene is TRBV5-6, the J gene TRBJ2-4; D is unresolved. Germline V gene sequence: CDR1 SGHDT, CDR2 YYEEEE. The ends were cut back, 1 base at V and 7 bases at J, with 15 bases in the middle. The CDR3 is 15 residues long. DNA for the CDR3: TGTGCCAGCAGCTTGTTTCTAGGTGCGGCGAACATTCAGTACTTC. Translating it yields CASSLFLGAANIQYF.

As DNA, the CDR3 is TGTGCCAGCAGCTCCTCCGGGACTAGCGGGAGGAATGAGCAGTTCTTC. It encodes CASSSSGTSGRNEQFF. The chain links TRBV7-3 to TRBJ2-1; 15 bases match TRBD2. V was clipped by 4 bases and J by 7 bases; unmatched bases: 5. Germline V gene lookup returns CDR1 SGHTA and CDR2 FQGTGA. CDR3 length equals 16 residues.

The V and J genes are TRBV30 and TRBJ1-1; D is unresolved. V lost 0 bases and J lost 2, with 10 bases in between. CDR3 length: 14 residues. Germline values: CDR1 GTSNPN, CDR2 SVGIG (reference sequence). The chain's CDR3 is CAWSVPARNTEAFF. The DNA for the CDR3 is TGTGCCTGGAGTGTACCCGCTAGAAACACTGAAGCTTTCTTT. Based on the CDR3 plus reference TRBV30 and TRBJ1-1, the full variable domain is SQTIHQWPATLVQPVGSPLSLECTVEGTSNPNLYWYRQAAGRGLQLLFYSVGIGQISSEVPQNLSASRPQDRQFILSSKKLLLSDSGFYLCAWSVPARNTEAFFGQGTRLTVV.

The CDR3 DNA reads as TGTGCCAGCAGCATGGGGGGGTCCCGCACAGATACGCAGTATTTT. Its protein is CASSMGGSRTDTQYF. The J gene is TRBJ2-3, the V gene TRBV11-2; 7 positions match TRBD2. V was clipped by 5 bases and J by 1 base; unmatched bases: 6. Germline lookup yields CDR1 SGHAT and CDR2 FQNNGV. The CDR3 has 15 residues.

The chain links TRBV4-2 to TRBJ2-7; 9 bases are shared with TRBD1. Looked up from germline, CDR1 is LGHNA and CDR2 is YNFKEQ. CDR3 size: 15 residues. Germline trimming cut 3 bases from V and 4 bases from J; bases unmatched to any gene: 7. The CDR3 coding sequence is TGTGCCAGCAGCCACTCCGGACAGGGGAGTTACGAGCAGTACTTC. It translates to CASSHSGQGSYEQYF.

This clone was observed a handful of times. The V gene is TRBV7-2, the J gene TRBJ1-1; 7 positions agree with TRBD1. Trimming at V came to 1 base and at J to 5 bases, leaving 7 bases not matched to a gene. Germline values: CDR1 SGHTA, CDR2 FQGNSA. The CDR3 runs 15 residues. CDR3 coding DNA: TGTGCCAGCAGCTTAGTTGCAGGGGGGAATACTGAAGCTTTCTTT. This sequence encodes CASSLVAGGNTEAFF.

Here the CDR3 DNA reads TGCGCCAGTGCCGCTATGGCCCAAGAGAGGACAGATACGCAGTATTTT. It codes for CASAAMAQERTDTQYF. This chain links TRBV5-1 with TRBJ2-3; D unresolved. The V gene's germline CDR1 is SGHRS and CDR2 YFSETQ. Trimming removed 8 bases at V and 3 bases at J, with 22 bases between. The CDR3 loop spans 16 amino acids.

V and J are TRBV13 and TRBJ2-1; D might be TRBD2 (6 bases). Trimming stripped 4 bases from V and 4 bases from J, with 11 bases between. From germline, CDR1 is PRHDT and CDR2 FYEKMQ (reference sequence). The CDR3 consists of 14 residues. In DNA form, the CDR3 reads TGTGCCAGCAGCTCGCGGACTAATTACAATGAGCAGTTCTTC. It translates to CASSSRTNYNEQFF.

The chain links TRBV2 to TRBJ2-7; the match to TRBD2 covers 8 bases. CDR3 size: 14 residues. Per germline, CDR1 SNHLY and CDR2 FYNNEI. Trimming cost V 3 bases and J 3 bases; bases outside gene matches: 4. The CDR3 loop reads CASSEETSDYEQYF. DNA for the CDR3: TGTGCCAGCAGTGAGGAGACTAGCGACTACGAGCAGTACTTC.

A single count supports this clone. Other DNA sequences within the sample encode an identical CDR3. This chain connects TRBV4-1 to TRBJ2-7, with 11 nucleotides matching TRBD2. V was pared by 3 bases and J by 6 bases, with 19 bases of the junction left unmatched. This CDR3 contains 19 residues. Germline assignment: CDR1 MGHRA and CDR2 YSYEKL. The CDR3 loop is CASSHPLSTSGRMGPEQYF. The CDR3 region has the DNA TGCGCCAGCAGCCATCCTCTCTCAACTAGCGGGAGAATGGGCCCCGAGCAGTACTTC.

As concerns this clone: This CDR3 is also generated by other DNA sequences in the sample. This rearrangement joins TRBV7-6 to TRBJ1-1; D is unclear. V was cut by 5 bases and J by 4 bases, with 11 bases left in between. Germline V lookup: CDR1 SGHVS, CDR2 FNYEAQ. The CDR3 has 13 residues. The CDR3 spells CASSLARGTEAFF. CDR3 nucleotide sequence: TGTGCCAGCAGCCTGGCTCGAGGCACTGAAGCTTTCTTT. The whole variable domain, remainder taken from reference TRBV7-6 and TRBJ1-1, is GAGVSQSPRYKVTKRGQDVALRCDPISGHVSLYWYRQALGQGPEFLTYFNYEAQQDKSGLPNDRFSAERPEGSISTLTIQRTEQRDSAMYRCASSLARGTEAFFGQGTRLTVV.

This rearrangement joins TRBV11-2 to TRBJ1-6; 7 bases match TRBD1. J was trimmed by 19 bases and V by 5 bases; bases with no gene match: 8. Germline CDR1 reads SGHAT; CDR2 reads FQNNGV. The CDR3 is 11 amino acids. As DNA, the CDR3 is TGTGCCAGCAGCCCAGACAGGGAAGTACACTTT. Translating gives CASSPDREVHF.

The genes are TRBV6-5 and TRBJ2-1, with 10 bases fitting TRBD2. The CDR3 runs 16 residues. The trim removed 0 bases at V and 3 bases at J, leaving 2 bases unmatched. CDR1 and CDR2 from the germline V gene are MNHEY and SVGAGI. This CDR3 is CASSYSGLAIYNEQFF. CDR3 bases: TGTGCCAGCAGTTACTCGGGACTAGCGATCTACAATGAGCAGTTCTTC.

For this clone: One end of the junction varies from germline; a read error may be responsible. The chain employs TRBV7-7 and TRBJ2-7; the D is unclear. Per the germline V gene, CDR1 is SSHAT and CDR2 is FNYEAQ (reference sequence). The CDR3 runs 12 residues. The CDR3 protein is CASSYFGGEQYF. In DNA form, the CDR3 reads TGTGCTAGCAGCTACTTCGGTGGCGAGCAGTACTTC.

The count of this clone is one. Sequence at one end of the junction differs from germline and may be a read error. The rearrangement links TRBV5-1 to TRBJ2-7; no definite D call. The CDR3 totals 15 residues. Germline lookup yields CDR1 SGHRS and CDR2 YFSETQ. The CDR3 nucleotides are TGCGCCAGCAGGTTGGGGTCCCAGGCTGGGTACGAGCAGTACTTC. Its translation: CASRLGSQAGYEQYF.

This sequence joins TRBV10-1 and TRBJ2-5, with D maybe TRBD2 (6 bases). Trimming removed 1 base at V and 4 bases at J, with 7 bases between. This CDR3 contains 13 residues. Germline-derived CDR1 and CDR2 are WNHNN and SYGVQD (reference sequence). Here the CDR3 reads CASSEYGGETQYF. The CDR3 DNA follows: TGCGCCAGCAGTGAGTACGGGGGAGAGACCCAGTACTTC.

This clone was recorded only once. The genes are TRBV7-5 and TRBJ2-5; the table's D call of TRBD2 was not tested on the DNA. TRBV7-5 is recorded as a pseudogene. The CDR3 is 14 amino acids. Here the CDR3 DNA reads TGTGTGAGGGGACTCGGGGGAATAAAAGAGACCCAGTACTTC. Translating it yields CVRGLGGIKETQYF.

The V and J genes are TRBV6-6 and TRBJ1-5; D is undetermined. V was pared by 7 bases and J by 0 bases, with 7 bases between. Germline CDR1 MNHNY, CDR2 SVGAGI (reference sequence). The CDR3 runs 13 residues. This CDR3 is CASTGNSNQPQHF. CDR3 coding DNA: TGTGCCAGCACCGGGAATAGCAATCAGCCCCAGCATTTT.